The source of this T cell receptor (beta chain) is a study of shared clonotypes between healthy human individuals. Study information: A donor's plate count was three for CD4 naive and three for CD4 memory; CD8 naive had two and CD8 memory one.

Roughly 27,000 T cell genomes, or roughly 180 ng DNA, went into the sorted-subset replicate PCRs. Sequencing was performed with immunoSEQ multiplex PCR; in TCRdb, only in-frame clones are kept and a portion is missing. The sample consists of about 2.3 million clones, roughly 93% of them appearing once. The CDR3 runs 15 residues. Germline V gene lookup returns CDR1 MDHEN and CDR2 SYDVKM. V lost 7 bases, J lost 4 bases, and 18 bases lay in between. The specimen sequenced was naive CD4+ T cells from PBMCs. Subset in this sample: CD45RA+ positively selected. This TCR derives from a young man in good health. Some clones in this sample may be carry-over from other donors' samples. This chain connects TRBV28 to TRBJ2-3; D is perhaps TRBD1 or TRBD2 (5 bases each). Here the CDR3 DNA reads TGTGCCAGCACCGGTGGGGACCTACGGGCAGATACGCAGTATTTT. Translated, it gives CASTGGDLRADTQYF. Using reference TRBV28 and TRBJ2-3 for the parts outside the CDR3, the full variable domain is DVKVTQSSRYLVKRTGEKVFLECVQDMDHENMFWYRQDPGLGLRLIYFSYDVKMKEKGDIPEGYSVSREKKERFSLILESASTNQTSMYLCASTGGDLRADTQYFGPGTRLTVL.